The 17 T cell receptor beta chains in this list originate from one sample, sequenced in a study of blood T cells in healthy people across ages (dated by TCRdb to about 2015). Receptor amplification or capture employed 5' RACE. The data were produced on an Illumina HiSeq 2500. The second PCR ran for about 6 to 12 cycles and used a J-beta primer mix along with a sample-barcoded 5' primer. The raw public data were reprocessed by TCRdb itself: fastp quality trimming at Q25, MiXCR clonotype calling, in-frame beta chains only. CDR3 protein duplicates are merged, each entry listing the most common genes and DNA. Recorded for this sample are some 1.4 million distinct CDR3 sequences; 40% to 50% of them occurred a single time. Under 8% of the sample comes from the top ten. Sequencing used blood. The receptors come from a woman in her late teens or twenties in good health.

Notes on this clonotype: At one end the junction does not follow the germline gene, possibly because of a read error. The chain recombines TRBV29-1 with TRBJ1-2, with D unresolved. CDR3 length equals 11 residues. CDR1 is SQVTM, CDR2 ANQGSEA, per germline. CDR3: CSVVVVDGCTF. For the CDR3, the DNA is TGCAGCGTTGTGGTAGTTGATGGCTGCACCTTC.

The chain employs TRBV3-1 and TRBJ2-2; no clear D. Germline CDR1 and CDR2: LGHDT and YNNKEL (reference sequence). Deletions cut 3 bases from V and 2 bases from J, with 7 bases between. The CDR3 is 14 residues long. The CDR3 nucleotides read TGTGCCAGCAGCCAGAGGCATAACACCGGGGAGCTGTTTTTT. Translated: CASSQRHNTGELFF. The full variable domain, its missing parts supplied by reference TRBV3-1 and TRBJ2-2, is DTAVSQTPKYLVTQMGNDKSIKCEQNLGHDTMYWYKQDSKKFLKIMFSYNNKELIINETVPNRFSPKSPDKAHLNLHINSLELGDSAVYFCASSQRHNTGELFFGEGSRLTVL.

This chain uses TRBV6-5 with TRBJ2-7, with D uncertain. From germline, CDR1 is MNHEY and CDR2 SVGAGI. Trimming removed 5 bases at V and 7 bases at J, with 9 bases between. CDR3 length: 11 residues. DNA for the CDR3: TGTGCCAGCAGTCGACTTGGAGAGCAGTACTTC. Protein: CASSRLGEQYF.

This clonotype was found a few times. The chain carries TRBV20-1 and TRBJ2-1, with D possibly matching TRBD2 (5 bases). Near its end, the DNA agrees better with TRBJ2-7, so the J call may be wrong. The germline V gene has CDR1 DFQATT and CDR2 SNEGSKA (reference sequence). This CDR3 contains 13 residues. The CDR3 loop reads CSARGANYNEQYF. CDR3 DNA: TGCAGTGCTAGGGGAGCAAATTACAATGAGCAGTACTTC.

The J gene is TRBJ2-1, the V gene TRBV13; 12 nucleotides match TRBD2. The germline V gene encodes CDR1 PRHDT and CDR2 FYEKMQ (reference sequence). Germline trimming cut 0 bases from V and 4 bases from J; bases unmatched to any gene: 13. The CDR3 is made up of 20 amino acids. The CDR3 region is CASSLGLPGLAGYRYNEQFF. CDR3 coding DNA: TGTGCCAGCAGCTTAGGCCTTCCAGGACTAGCGGGGTATCGTTACAATGAGCAGTTCTTC.

At least ten counts were recorded for this clonotype. CDR3 nucleotide sequence: TGTGCCAGCAGCCACGTAGGCAGGGTCTACGAGCAGTACTTC. It is translated as CASSHVGRVYEQYF. The rearrangement links TRBV4-2 to TRBJ2-7, with D perhaps TRBD1 (5 bases). Germline V gives CDR1 LGHNA, CDR2 YNFKEQ. V lost 3 bases, J lost 3 bases, and 12 bases lay in between. The CDR3 spans 14 residues.

The V and J genes are TRBV19 and TRBJ2-1; the D is unclear. CDR3 length: 14 amino acids. Germline V gene lookup returns CDR1 LNHDA and CDR2 SQIVND (reference sequence). The V end lost 4 bases, the J end lost 10 bases, and 17 bases lay between the germline ends. In nucleotides, the CDR3 is TGTGCCAGTAGTAAAGGCACCGATATAAGGGAGCAGTTCTTC. Translating gives CASSKGTDIREQFF.

This clonotype showed up just a few times. J is TRBJ1-1 and V is TRBV7-2, with D uncertain. Germline V gene sequence: CDR1 SGHTA, CDR2 FQGNSA. The CDR3 consists of 14 residues. Deletions cut 6 bases from V and 1 base from J, with 12 bases between. This CDR3 reads CASRTRRTNTEAFF. The CDR3 DNA follows: TGTGCCAGCAGGACCAGGAGAACGAACACTGAAGCTTTCTTT.

This sequence joins TRBV9 and TRBJ1-2, with D possibly being TRBD1 (5 bases). The CDR3 is 15 residues long. V was clipped by 3 bases and J by 0 bases, with 12 bases between them. The V gene's germline CDR1 is SGDLS and CDR2 YYNGEE. The CDR3 loop is CASSDPGEPNYGYTF. DNA of the CDR3: TGTGCCAGCAGCGACCCGGGGGAGCCTAACTATGGCTACACCTTC.

The chain employs TRBV2 and TRBJ2-1; 10 bases fit TRBD2. Germline CDR1 is SNHLY and CDR2 is FYNNEI. This CDR3 region has 17 residues. V was clipped by 3 bases and J by 8 bases; unmatched bases: 13. CDR3: CASSDSKALAGADEQFF. For the CDR3, the DNA is TGTGCCAGCAGTGATTCGAAGGCTCTAGCGGGAGCGGATGAGCAGTTCTTC.

Note on this clonotype: A much larger clone lies a single base off, so this may be a read error. V and J are TRBV20-1 and TRBJ2-5, with D hard to call. The CDR3 totals 13 residues. Germline V CDR1 and CDR2: DFQATT, SNEGSKA (reference sequence). The V end was cut by 3 bases, the J end by 11 bases, with 19 bases between. The CDR3 sequence is CSASLPGYNEQYF. The CDR3 DNA reads as TGCAGTGCTAGTCTCCCTGGGTACAATGAGCAGTACTTC.

The V call is TRBV20-1, the J call TRBJ1-2; 7 nucleotides agree with TRBD1. This CDR3 comprises 16 residues. Germline CDR1 and CDR2: DFQATT and SNEGSKA (reference sequence). The CDR3 here is CSFQGTDQGSNYGYTF. The CDR3 DNA sequence: TGCAGCTTTCAGGGGACAGATCAAGGCTCCAACTATGGCTACACCTTC.

The table lists this clonotype with a few counts. This chain links TRBV6-5 with TRBJ2-1, with TRBD1 identical over 7 bases. There are 16 residues in the CDR3. Trimming cost V 5 bases and J 1 base; bases outside gene matches: 8. Germline V gives CDR1 MNHEY, CDR2 SVGAGI. The CDR3 region is CASSPRQGTSYNEQFF. The CDR3 DNA reads TGTGCCAGCAGTCCAAGACAGGGAACTTCCTACAATGAGCAGTTCTTC.

This clonotype was detected only a few times. The genes are TRBV20-1 and TRBJ2-1, with 9 bases fitting TRBD2. Germline V lookup: CDR1 DFQATT, CDR2 SNEGSKA (reference sequence). This CDR3 spans 16 amino acids. With 0 bases clipped from V and 6 bases from J, the junction kept 9 bases outside the gene matches. The CDR3 sequence: CSARDPSGMGSNEQFF. CDR3 nucleotides: TGCAGTGCTAGAGATCCTAGCGGGATGGGGTCCAATGAGCAGTTCTTC.

Concerning this clonotype itself: Germline and junction disagree at one end, which may indicate a read error. V and J are TRBV9 and TRBJ2-3; either TRBD1 or TRBD2 may fit D (5 bases each). CDR1 and CDR2 (germline): SGDLS, YYNGEE. This CDR3 region has 15 residues. In DNA, the CDR3 is TGTGCCAGCAGCGTGTCTGCCGGGGTGACAGATGCGCAGTATTTT. Its translation is CASSVSAGVTDAQYF.

J is TRBJ2-3 and V is TRBV7-2, with 11 bases lining up with TRBD2. Germline loops: CDR1 SGHTA, CDR2 FQGNSA. The V and J ends lost 1 base and 4 bases, in that order; junction bases with no gene match: 10. CDR3 length: 18 residues. CDR3 protein: CASSLGGTSGPRADTQYF. CDR3 bases: TGTGCCAGCAGCTTAGGGGGGACTAGCGGACCACGGGCAGATACGCAGTATTTT.

The V gene is TRBV11-2, the J gene TRBJ2-1; a weak D match, TRBD2 (6 bases). The CDR3 sequence is 18 residues long. The germline V gene has CDR1 SGHAT and CDR2 FQNNGV. V lost 0 bases to trimming and J lost 7 bases, with 22 bases between them. The CDR3 spells CASSLDRDFGEALNEQFF. Here the CDR3 DNA reads TGTGCCAGCAGCTTAGATCGGGACTTCGGGGAGGCCCTAAATGAGCAGTTCTTC.